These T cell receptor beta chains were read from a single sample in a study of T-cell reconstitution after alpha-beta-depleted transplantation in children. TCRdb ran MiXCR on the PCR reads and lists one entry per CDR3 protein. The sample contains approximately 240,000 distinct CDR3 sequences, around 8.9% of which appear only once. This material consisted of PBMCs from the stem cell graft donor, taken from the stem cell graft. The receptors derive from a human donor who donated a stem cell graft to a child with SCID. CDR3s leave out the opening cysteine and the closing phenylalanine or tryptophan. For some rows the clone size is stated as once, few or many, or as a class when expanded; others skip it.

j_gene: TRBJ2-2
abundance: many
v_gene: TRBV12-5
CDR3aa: ASGWGTGGEMVETGELF

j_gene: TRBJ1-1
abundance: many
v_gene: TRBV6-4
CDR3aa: ASSDSSRDTEAF

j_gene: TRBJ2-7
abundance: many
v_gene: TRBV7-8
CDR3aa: ASSFIHAGGRYEQY

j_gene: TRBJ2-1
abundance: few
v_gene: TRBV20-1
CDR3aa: SAEGRGRTYNEQF

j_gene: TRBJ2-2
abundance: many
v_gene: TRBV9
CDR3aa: ASSVAALAGAGELF

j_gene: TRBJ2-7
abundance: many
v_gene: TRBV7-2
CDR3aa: ASSLRRGRIYEQY

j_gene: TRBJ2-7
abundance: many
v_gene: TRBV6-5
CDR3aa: ASSYSKAYEQY

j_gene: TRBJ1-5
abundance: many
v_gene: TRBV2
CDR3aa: ASSGSGGGSNQPQH

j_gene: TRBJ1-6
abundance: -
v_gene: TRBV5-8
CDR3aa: ASSLAGGSSFNSPLH

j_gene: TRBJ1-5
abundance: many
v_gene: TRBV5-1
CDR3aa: ASSYGDYSQPQH

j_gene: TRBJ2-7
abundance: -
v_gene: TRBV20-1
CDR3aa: SAWQGVYEQY

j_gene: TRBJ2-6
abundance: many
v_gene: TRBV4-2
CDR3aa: ASTGDRGSGANVLT

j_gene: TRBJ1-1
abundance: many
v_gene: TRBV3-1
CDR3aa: ASSRWDTPNTEAF

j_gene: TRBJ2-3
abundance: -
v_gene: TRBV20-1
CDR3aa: CARGGGRQGPTDTQY